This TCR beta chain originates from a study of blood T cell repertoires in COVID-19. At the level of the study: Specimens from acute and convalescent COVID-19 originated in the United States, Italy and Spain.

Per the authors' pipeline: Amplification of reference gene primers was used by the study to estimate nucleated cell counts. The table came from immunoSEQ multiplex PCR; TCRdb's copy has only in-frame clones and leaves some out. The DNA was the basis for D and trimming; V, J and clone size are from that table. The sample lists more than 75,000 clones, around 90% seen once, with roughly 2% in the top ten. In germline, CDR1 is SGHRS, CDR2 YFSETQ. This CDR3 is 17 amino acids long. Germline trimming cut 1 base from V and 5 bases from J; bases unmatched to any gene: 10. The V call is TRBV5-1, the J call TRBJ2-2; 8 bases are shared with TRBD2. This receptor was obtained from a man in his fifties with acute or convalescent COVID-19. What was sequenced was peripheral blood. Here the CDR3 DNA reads TGCGCCAGCAGCTTGCTGCATGTCTCGGGAGGGACCGGGGAGCTGTTTTTT. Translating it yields CASSLLHVSGGTGELFF.